A single sample gave rise to the 25 T cell receptor beta chains below, sequenced in a study of blood T cell repertoires in COVID-19. Method: immunoSEQ multiplex PCR; TCRdb's copy keeps in-frame clones and lacks some. The sample shows around 250,000 clones, about 87% of them seen only once. What was sequenced was PBMCs or T cells enriched from blood (not recorded which). These receptors were taken from a woman in her fifties or sixties who had recovered from COVID-19.

At least ten counts were recorded for this clone. The chain recombines TRBV9 with TRBJ2-3, with 10 bases lining up with TRBD2. Trimming removed 4 bases from V and 3 bases from J; junction bases left unmatched: 8. This CDR3 has 16 amino acids. CDR1 is SGDLS, CDR2 YYNGEE, per germline. CDR3 loop: CASSSGTSDGTDTQYF. In DNA form, the CDR3 reads TGTGCCAGCAGCTCTGGGACTAGCGATGGGACAGATACGCAGTATTTT.

Concerning this clone: Mismatch with germline at one junction end may stem from a read error. This sequence joins TRBV7-3 and TRBJ1-1; no clear D gene. The CDR3 length is 13 residues. The germline CDR1 and CDR2 sequences are SGHTA and FQGTGA. The CDR3 DNA reads TGTGCCAGCAGATTAACAGCCAACACTGAAGCTTTCTTT. Protein sequence: CASRLTANTEAFF.

The V gene is TRBV28, the J gene TRBJ2-1; 7 bases fit TRBD2. The germline V gene has CDR1 MDHEN and CDR2 SYDVKM. With V trimmed by 5 bases and J by 7 bases, 11 bases remained unmatched. CDR3 length: 15 residues. CDR3 sequence reads: CASSTFGLVGNEQFF. The CDR3 DNA reads TGTGCCAGCAGTACATTTGGACTAGTGGGAAATGAGCAGTTCTTC.

This clone appeared a few times. V and J are TRBV30 and TRBJ1-6; no definite D call. V was clipped by 5 bases and J by 9 bases, with 8 bases between them. Germline lookup yields CDR1 GTSNPN and CDR2 SVGIG (reference sequence). The CDR3 length is 11 residues. In DNA, the CDR3 is TGTGCCTGGTCGCGGAGTTCACCCCTCCACTTT. This gives the protein CAWSRSSPLHF.

The CDR3 sequence is CASSYSPKAGRTYNEQFF. As DNA, the CDR3 is TGTGCCAGCAGTTACTCTCCCAAGGCGGGCCGCACCTACAATGAGCAGTTCTTC. The rearrangement joins TRBV6-2 or TRBV6-3 to TRBJ2-1; a weak D match, TRBD2 (5 bases). The CDR3 is 18 amino acids. Trimming cost V 0 bases and J 2 bases, with 17 bases left between them. Germline V gives CDR1 MNHEY, CDR2 SVGEGT.

V and J are TRBV7-9 and TRBJ2-2, with TRBD2 matching over 10 bases. With 11 bases clipped from V and 7 bases from J, the junction kept 10 bases outside the gene matches. From germline, CDR1 is SEHNR and CDR2 FQNEAQ (reference sequence). The CDR3 sequence is 14 residues long. DNA of the CDR3: TGTGCCGGCCTCCTAGCGGGAGCGGGCGGGGAGCTGTTTTTT. Translation gives CAGLLAGAGGELFF.

Only a few counts were recorded for this clone. The chain links TRBV28 to TRBJ2-1, with TRBD2 matching 9 bases. Germline values: CDR1 MDHEN, CDR2 SYDVKM. Trimming removed 10 bases from V and 5 bases from J; junction bases left unmatched: 6. The CDR3 extends over 13 amino acids. The CDR3 protein is CATVAGVDNEQFF. Here the CDR3 DNA reads TGTGCCACCGTAGCGGGAGTAGACAATGAGCAGTTCTTC.

The chain recombines TRBV4-1 with TRBJ1-4; 11 bases line up with TRBD1. There are 18 residues in the CDR3. CDR1 is MGHRA and CDR2 is YSYEKL in the germline V gene. V was clipped by 4 bases and J by 8 bases; unmatched bases: 15. The CDR3 here is CASSPGQGAAFSVEKLFF. The CDR3 region has the DNA TGCGCCAGCAGCCCAGGACAGGGGGCGGCCTTCTCGGTGGAAAAACTGTTTTTT.

V usage is TRBV27 and J usage is TRBJ2-4; tentative D call: TRBD2 (6 bases). This CDR3 region has 16 residues. Trimming removed 4 bases from V and 0 bases from J, with 13 bases in between. CDR1 is MNHEY and CDR2 is SMNVEV in the germline V gene (reference sequence). The CDR3 DNA is TGTGCCAGCAGTTGGGACTCAACAAGAGCCAAAAACATTCAGTACTTC. This gives the protein CASSWDSTRAKNIQYF.

This chain joins TRBV7-9 and TRBJ1-2, with D uncertain. CDR1 and CDR2 (germline): SEHNR, FQNEAQ (reference sequence). V lost 5 bases, J lost 2 bases, and 15 bases lay in between. The CDR3 contains 15 residues. CDR3 DNA: TGTGCCAGCAGCAATCCCACCGGAGGGAACTATGGCTACACCTTC. This sequence encodes CASSNPTGGNYGYTF.

The chain joins TRBV19 to TRBJ1-1; 7 nucleotides agree with TRBD1. Germline CDR1 LNHDA, CDR2 SQIVND (reference sequence). V shed 3 bases and J 2 bases; nucleotides not matched to a gene: 15. The CDR3 has 18 residues. CDR3 amino acids: CASSILVHRGDQNTEAFF. CDR3 in DNA: TGTGCCAGTAGTATCCTCGTACACAGGGGTGATCAAAACACTGAAGCTTTCTTT.

The rearrangement uses TRBV6-5 and TRBJ2-3; D is undetermined. From germline, CDR1 is MNHEY and CDR2 SVGAGI. V was cut by 7 bases and J by 4 bases, with 18 bases left in between. This CDR3 comprises 15 residues. The CDR3 here is CASKVPFQRPDTQYF. CDR3 nucleotide sequence: TGTGCCAGCAAAGTCCCTTTCCAGAGGCCAGATACGCAGTATTTT.

J is TRBJ2-1 and V is TRBV6-2 or TRBV6-3; 8 bases are shared with TRBD1. This CDR3 contains 17 residues. Trimming at V came to 5 bases and at J to 7 bases, leaving 16 bases not matched to a gene. Germline V gives CDR1 MNHEY, CDR2 SVGEGT. CDR3 in amino acids: CASSTPRRTGLSNEQFF. CDR3 DNA: TGTGCCAGCAGTACCCCCCGTCGGACAGGGCTTTCAAATGAGCAGTTCTTC.

The rearrangement joins TRBV7-9 to TRBJ1-1; unclear D gene. Germline assignment: CDR1 SEHNR and CDR2 FQNEAQ (reference sequence). The CDR3 is 15 amino acids. V was trimmed by 4 bases and J by 0 bases, leaving 12 bases between them. The chain's CDR3 is CASSSQERVNTEAFF. Written as DNA, the CDR3 is TGTGCCAGCAGCTCACAAGAACGGGTGAACACTGAAGCTTTCTTT. The variable domain in full, completed from reference TRBV7-9 and TRBJ1-1, reads DTGVSQNPRHKITKRGQNVTFRCDPISEHNRLYWYRQTLGQGPEFLTYFQNEAQLEKSRLLSDRFSAERPKGSFSTLEIQRTEQGDSAMYLCASSSQERVNTEAFFGQGTRLTVV.

The gene calls are TRBV7-8 and TRBJ1-6; no clear D gene. The germline V gene encodes CDR1 SGHVS and CDR2 FQNEAQ. Deletions cut 1 base from V and 7 bases from J, with 5 bases between. The CDR3 is 13 residues long. The CDR3 spells CASSLGRNSPLHF. The CDR3 bases are TGTGCCAGCAGCTTAGGGAGGAATTCACCCCTCCACTTT.

The chain employs TRBV3-1 (or the pseudogene TRBV3-2) and TRBJ1-5, with D uncertain. The germline V gene encodes CDR1 LGHDT and CDR2 YNNKEL (reference sequence). The CDR3 contains 16 residues. V lost 7 bases to trimming and J lost 2 bases, with 18 bases between them. The CDR3 protein is CASIRHRERGNQPQHF. CDR3 in DNA: TGTGCCAGCATACGGCACCGGGAAAGGGGCAATCAGCCCCAGCATTTT.

A single count supports this clone. This chain connects TRBV6-6 to TRBJ1-5; D is unresolved. This CDR3 has 12 residues. CDR1 and CDR2 (germline): MNHNY, SVGAGI (reference sequence). The ends were cut back, 4 bases at V and 5 bases at J, with 6 bases in the middle. The CDR3 sequence is CASSWRDQPQHF. In nucleotides, the CDR3 is TGTGCCAGCAGTTGGAGGGATCAGCCCCAGCATTTT.

This chain links TRBV18 with TRBJ1-1, with D uncertain. The germline CDR1 and CDR2 sequences are KGHSH and LQKENI. The CDR3 is made up of 12 amino acids. V lost 4 bases to trimming and J lost 6 bases, with 9 bases between them. This CDR3 reads CASSRQEAEAFF. CDR3 DNA: TGTGCCAGCTCACGGCAGGAGGCTGAAGCTTTCTTT.

The gene calls are TRBV6-1 and TRBJ2-7; the D gene is possibly TRBD1 (6 bases). The CDR3 is 14 residues long. The germline V gene has CDR1 MNHNS and CDR2 SASEGT. The V gene lost 3 bases and the J gene lost 3 bases, with 12 bases spanning the gap. The CDR3 DNA sequence: TGTGCCAGCAGTGACGGCCCAGGGGACTACGAGCAGTACTTC. It encodes CASSDGPGDYEQYF.

The chain employs TRBV4-1 and TRBJ2-7, with TRBD1 matching 10 bases. This CDR3 has 16 amino acids. CDR1 MGHRA and CDR2 YSYEKL come from the germline V gene. Germline trimming cut 0 bases from V and 1 base from J; bases unmatched to any gene: 3. For the CDR3, the DNA is TGCGCCAGCAGCCAAGATGGGACAGGGGCGTCCTACGAGCAGTACTTC. It encodes CASSQDGTGASYEQYF.

This chain links TRBV27 with TRBJ2-7; D may be TRBD2 (5 bases). Trimming left V 3 bases short and J 5 bases short, with 11 bases between. This CDR3 is 13 amino acids long. The germline CDR1 and CDR2 sequences are MNHEY and SMNVEV (reference sequence). The DNA of the CDR3 is TGTGCCAGCAGTTTTTCGGGGATCAACGAGCAGTACTTC. Translated: CASSFSGINEQYF.

The chain uses TRBV7-8 and TRBJ2-1; 8 positions agree with TRBD2. CDR1 SGHVS and CDR2 FQNEAQ come from the germline V gene. The CDR3 consists of 15 residues. J was trimmed by 6 bases and V by 1 base; bases with no gene match: 5. In DNA form, the CDR3 reads TGTGCCAGCAGCTTAGGAGCGGGAGTTTTCAATGAGCAGTTCTTC. Residues: CASSLGAGVFNEQFF. The variable domain in full, completed from reference TRBV7-8 and TRBJ2-1, reads GAGVSQSPRYKVAKRGQDVALRCDPISGHVSLFWYQQALGQGPEFLTYFQNEAQLDKSGLPSDRFFAERPEGSVSTLKIQRTQQEDSAVYLCASSLGAGVFNEQFFGPGTRLTVL.

The chain carries TRBV6-1 and TRBJ1-4; TRBD1 might be the D (6 bases). This CDR3 spans 16 amino acids. Germline assignment: CDR1 MNHNS and CDR2 SASEGT. Trimming left V 4 bases short and J 8 bases short, with 20 bases between. The CDR3 region has the DNA TGTGCCAGCAGTGCAGAATCTGGGGGACAATACGAAAAACTGTTTTTT. Its translation is CASSAESGGQYEKLFF.

This clone was observed once. J is TRBJ1-3 and V is TRBV7-2, with TRBD1 matching over 7 bases. This CDR3 contains 17 residues. V was clipped by 5 bases and J by 1 base; unmatched bases: 11. Per the germline V gene, CDR1 is SGHTA and CDR2 is FQGNSA. The DNA of the CDR3 is TGTGCCAGCAGCCTTAGACAGGGCCCGGGGTCTGGAAACACCATATATTTT. Amino acids: CASSLRQGPGSGNTIYF. The full variable domain, in which reference TRBV7-2 and TRBJ1-3 provide the parts outside the CDR3, is GAGVSQSPSNKVTEKGKDVELRCDPISGHTALYWYRQSLGQGLEFLIYFQGNSAPDKSGLPSDRFSAERTGGSVSTLTIQRTQQEDSAVYLCASSLRQGPGSGNTIYFGEGSWLTVV.

The V call is TRBV19, the J call TRBJ1-1; the D is unclear. V was shortened by 2 bases and J by 11 bases, with 15 bases between the two germline ends. The CDR3 spans 13 residues. CDR1 and CDR2 from the germline V gene are LNHDA and SQIVND (reference sequence). The CDR3 DNA reads TGTGCCAGTAGTATATCGGGGTCAGGAATGGCTTTCTTT. Translating gives CASSISGSGMAFF.